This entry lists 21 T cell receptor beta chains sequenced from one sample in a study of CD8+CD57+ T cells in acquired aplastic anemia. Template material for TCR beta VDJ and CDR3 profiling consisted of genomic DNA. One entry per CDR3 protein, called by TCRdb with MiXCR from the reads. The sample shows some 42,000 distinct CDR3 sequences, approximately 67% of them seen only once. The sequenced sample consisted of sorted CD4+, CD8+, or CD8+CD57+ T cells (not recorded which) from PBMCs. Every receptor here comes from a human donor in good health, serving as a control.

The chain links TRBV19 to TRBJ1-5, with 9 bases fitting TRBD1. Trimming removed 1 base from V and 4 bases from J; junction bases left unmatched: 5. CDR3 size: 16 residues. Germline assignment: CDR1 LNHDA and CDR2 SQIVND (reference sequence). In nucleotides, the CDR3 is TGTGCCAGTAGTATAGGTGAGGGGACAGGGAATCAGCCCCAGCATTTT. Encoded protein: CASSIGEGTGNQPQHF.

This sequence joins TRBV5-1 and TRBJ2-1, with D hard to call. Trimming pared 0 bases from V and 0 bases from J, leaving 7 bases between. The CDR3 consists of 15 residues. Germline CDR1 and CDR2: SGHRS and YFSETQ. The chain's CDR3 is CASSLGVSSYNEQFF. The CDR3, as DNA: TGCGCCAGCAGCTTGGGTGTGAGCTCCTACAATGAGCAGTTCTTC.

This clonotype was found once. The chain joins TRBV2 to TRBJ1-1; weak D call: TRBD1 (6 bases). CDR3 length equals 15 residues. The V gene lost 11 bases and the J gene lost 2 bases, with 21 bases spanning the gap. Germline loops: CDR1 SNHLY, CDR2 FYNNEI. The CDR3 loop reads CAATGTLGSNTEAFF. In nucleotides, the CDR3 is TGTGCCGCCACCGGGACACTAGGGAGTAACACTGAAGCTTTCTTT.

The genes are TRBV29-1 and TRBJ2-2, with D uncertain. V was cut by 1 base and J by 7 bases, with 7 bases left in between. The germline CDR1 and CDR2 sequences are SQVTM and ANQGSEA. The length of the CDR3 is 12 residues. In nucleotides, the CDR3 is TGCAGCGTTGAAGCGGTGTTCGGGGAGCTGTTTTTT. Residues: CSVEAVFGELFF.

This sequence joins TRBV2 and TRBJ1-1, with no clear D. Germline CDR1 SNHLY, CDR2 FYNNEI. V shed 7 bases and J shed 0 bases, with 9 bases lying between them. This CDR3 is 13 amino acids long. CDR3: CASTASVNTEAFF. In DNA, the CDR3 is TGTGCCAGCACCGCCTCGGTGAACACTGAAGCTTTCTTT.

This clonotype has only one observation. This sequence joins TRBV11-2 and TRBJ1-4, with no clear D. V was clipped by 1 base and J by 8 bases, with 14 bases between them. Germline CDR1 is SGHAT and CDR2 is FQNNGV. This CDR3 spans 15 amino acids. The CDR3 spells CASSLGRASGEKLFF. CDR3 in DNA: TGTGCCAGCAGCTTAGGAAGGGCCAGCGGGGAAAAACTGTTTTTT.

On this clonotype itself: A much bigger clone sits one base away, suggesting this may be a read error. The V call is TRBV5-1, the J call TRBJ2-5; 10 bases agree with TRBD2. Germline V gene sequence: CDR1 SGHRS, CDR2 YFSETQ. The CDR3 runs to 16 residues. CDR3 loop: CARSPSSGGVQETQYF. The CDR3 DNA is TGCGCCCGCAGCCCCTCTAGCGGGGGAGTGCAAGAGACCCAGTACTTC.

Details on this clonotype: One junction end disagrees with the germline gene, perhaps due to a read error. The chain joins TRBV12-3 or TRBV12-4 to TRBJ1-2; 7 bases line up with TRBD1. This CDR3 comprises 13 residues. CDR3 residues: CAGSPGQSYGYTF. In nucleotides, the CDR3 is TGTGCCGGCAGCCCGGGACAGAGCTATGGCTACACCTTC.

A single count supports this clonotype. This CDR3 reads CASSVGLVAYEQYF. The DNA for the CDR3 is TGTGCCAGCAGTGTGGGACTAGTTGCCTACGAGCAGTACTTC. This rearrangement joins TRBV2 to TRBJ2-7; 8 bases are a match to TRBD2. The CDR3 is 14 amino acids. V dropped 4 bases and J dropped 2; count of bases not matched to a gene: 4. Looked up from germline, CDR1 is SNHLY and CDR2 is FYNNEI.

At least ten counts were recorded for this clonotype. CDR3 protein: CASSYTGTGVPYEQYF. The CDR3 DNA sequence: TGTGCCAGCAGTTACACCGGGACAGGGGTTCCCTACGAGCAGTACTTC. The V gene is TRBV6-5, the J gene TRBJ2-7; 10 bases match TRBD1. V was clipped by 2 bases and J by 2 bases; unmatched bases: 6. The CDR3 has 16 residues. Germline loops: CDR1 MNHEY, CDR2 SVGAGI.

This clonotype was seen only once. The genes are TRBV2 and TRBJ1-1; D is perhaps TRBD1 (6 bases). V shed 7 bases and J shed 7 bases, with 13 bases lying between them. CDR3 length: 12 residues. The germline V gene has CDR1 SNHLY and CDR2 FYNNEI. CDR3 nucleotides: TGTGCCAGCACGCAGGGGATGGGTGAAGCTTTCTTT. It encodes CASTQGMGEAFF.

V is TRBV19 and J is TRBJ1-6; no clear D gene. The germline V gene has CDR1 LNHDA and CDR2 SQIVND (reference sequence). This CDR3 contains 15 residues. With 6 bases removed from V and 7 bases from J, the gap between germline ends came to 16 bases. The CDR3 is CASSGYEKGNSPLHF. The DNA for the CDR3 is TGTGCCAGTAGCGGTTACGAAAAGGGCAATTCACCCCTCCACTTT.

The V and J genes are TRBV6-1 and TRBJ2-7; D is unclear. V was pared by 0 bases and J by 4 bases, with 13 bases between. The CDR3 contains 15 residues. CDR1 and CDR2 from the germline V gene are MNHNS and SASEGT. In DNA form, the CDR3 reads TGTGCCAGCAGTGAAGCGCCCGGACGTATATACGAGCAGTACTTC. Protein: CASSEAPGRIYEQYF.

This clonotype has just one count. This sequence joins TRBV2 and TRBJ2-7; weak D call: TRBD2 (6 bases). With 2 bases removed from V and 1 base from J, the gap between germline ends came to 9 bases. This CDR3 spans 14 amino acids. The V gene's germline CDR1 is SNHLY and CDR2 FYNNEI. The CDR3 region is CASSERGGSYEQYV. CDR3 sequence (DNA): TGTGCCAGCAGTGAAAGGGGAGGATCCTACGAGCAGTACGTC.

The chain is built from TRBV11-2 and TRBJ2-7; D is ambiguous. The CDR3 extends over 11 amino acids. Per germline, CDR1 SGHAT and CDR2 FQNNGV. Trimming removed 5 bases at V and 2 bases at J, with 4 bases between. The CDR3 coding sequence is TGTGCCAGCAGCACAACCTACGAGCAGTACTTC. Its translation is CASSTTYEQYF.

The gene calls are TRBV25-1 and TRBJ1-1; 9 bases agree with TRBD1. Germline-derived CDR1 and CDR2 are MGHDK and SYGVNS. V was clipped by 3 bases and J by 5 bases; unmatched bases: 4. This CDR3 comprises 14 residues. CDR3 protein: CASSEDRGGTEAFF. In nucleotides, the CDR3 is TGTGCCAGCAGTGAGGACAGGGGAGGAACTGAAGCTTTCTTT.

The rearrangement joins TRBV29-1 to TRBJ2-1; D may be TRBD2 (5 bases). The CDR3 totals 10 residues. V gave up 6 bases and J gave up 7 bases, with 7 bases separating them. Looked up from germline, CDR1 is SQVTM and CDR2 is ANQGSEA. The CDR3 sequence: CSVRRNEQFF. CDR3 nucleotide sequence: TGCAGCGTGAGGAGGAATGAGCAGTTCTTC.

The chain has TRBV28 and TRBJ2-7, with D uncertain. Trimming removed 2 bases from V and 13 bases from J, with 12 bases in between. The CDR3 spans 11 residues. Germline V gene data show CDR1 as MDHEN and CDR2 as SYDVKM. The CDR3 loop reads CASSLEYRLYF. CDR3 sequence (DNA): TGTGCCAGCAGTTTAGAATACAGACTCTACTTC.

The CDR3 loop reads CASSTRQDGGDGYTF. DNA of the CDR3: TGTGCCAGCAGCACCAGACAGGACGGGGGGGATGGCTACACCTTC. V gene TRBV7-2 combines with J gene TRBJ1-2, with D maybe TRBD1 (6 bases). This CDR3 has 15 residues. The V and J ends lost 5 bases and 6 bases respectively, with 19 bases between them. Germline loops: CDR1 SGHTA, CDR2 FQGNSA.

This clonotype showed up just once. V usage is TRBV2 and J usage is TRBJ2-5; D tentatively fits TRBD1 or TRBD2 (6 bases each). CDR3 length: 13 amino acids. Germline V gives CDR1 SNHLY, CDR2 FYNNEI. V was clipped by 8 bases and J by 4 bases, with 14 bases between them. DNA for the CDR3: TGTGCCAGCCTGCGAGGGGGGAGAGAGACCCAGTACTTC. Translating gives CASLRGGRETQYF.

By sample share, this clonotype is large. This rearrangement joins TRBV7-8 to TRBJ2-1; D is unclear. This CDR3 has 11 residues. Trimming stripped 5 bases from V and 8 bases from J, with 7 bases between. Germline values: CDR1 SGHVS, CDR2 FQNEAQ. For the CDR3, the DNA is TGTGCCAGCAGCCCTCAGTATGAGCAGTTCTTC. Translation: CASSPQYEQFF.